Listed here are 14 T cell receptor beta chains from one sample, sequenced in a study of beta chain features in type 1 diabetes. The whole isolated RNA underwent reverse transcription, so sequencing captured expressed TCRB transcripts. The method was immunoSEQ multiplex PCR; TCRdb's version includes in-frame clones alone and lacks a portion of them. This sample carries around 500,000 clones, approximately 10% of them seen once, and the ten largest clones take about 0.045%. Sequencing used naive CD4+ T cells from blood. These receptors came from a woman aged 18-29 years in good health.

This clone was recorded a few times. V and J are TRBV13 and TRBJ1-6; D is uncertain. V lost 2 bases and J lost 9, with 14 bases in between. This CDR3 is 15 amino acids long. Germline V gene lookup returns CDR1 PRHDT and CDR2 FYEKMQ (reference sequence). The CDR3 loop reads CASSLRQTIISPLHF. The CDR3 DNA follows: TGTGCCAGCAGCTTAAGACAAACCATCATTTCACCCCTCCACTTT.

This clone was seen a handful of times. The chain carries TRBV30 and TRBJ1-3, with no clear D. The CDR3 totals 13 residues. The V gene lost 0 bases and the J gene lost 5 bases, with 8 bases spanning the gap. The germline V gene encodes CDR1 GTSNPN and CDR2 SVGIG (reference sequence). The CDR3 nucleotides are TGTGCCTGGAGTGTAGGGCAGAGAAACACCATATATTTT. Its translation is CAWSVGQRNTIYF.

This clone was recorded a few times. This rearrangement joins TRBV28 to TRBJ2-5, with TRBD1 as a possible D gene (5 bases). The germline V gene has CDR1 MDHEN and CDR2 SYDVKM. V dropped 2 bases and J dropped 6 bases, with 16 bases sitting between them. CDR3 length: 15 amino acids. Here the CDR3 DNA reads TGTGCCAGCAGTTTAACCGGGCAGGGTATGAAGACCCAGTACTTC. Residues: CASSLTGQGMKTQYF. Based on the CDR3 plus reference TRBV28 and TRBJ2-5, the full variable domain is DVKVTQSSRYLVKRTGEKVFLECVQDMDHENMFWYRQDPGLGLRLIYFSYDVKMKEKGDIPEGYSVSREKKERFSLILESASTNQTSMYLCASSLTGQGMKTQYFGPGTRLLVL.

This clone was detected a few times. The V gene is TRBV9, the J gene TRBJ2-2; no clear D gene. This CDR3 comprises 13 residues. V was shortened by 0 bases and J by 6 bases, with 6 bases between the two germline ends. From germline, CDR1 is SGDLS and CDR2 YYNGEE. The CDR3 DNA is TGTGCCAGCAGCGTAGCACAGTCCGGGGAGCTGTTTTTT. Protein: CASSVAQSGELFF.

This chain's CDR3 is CASPGVSTDTQYF. Written as DNA, the CDR3 is TGTGCCAGCCCGGGGGTTAGCACAGATACGCAGTATTTT. The genes are TRBV2 and TRBJ2-3; D may be TRBD2 (6 bases). The germline V gene encodes CDR1 SNHLY and CDR2 FYNNEI. The V and J ends lost 8 bases and 0 bases respectively, with 9 bases between them. This CDR3 contains 13 residues. Full variable domain (missing parts from reference TRBV2 and TRBJ2-3): EPEVTQTPSHQVTQMGQEVILRCVPISNHLYFYWYRQILGQKVEFLVSFYNNEISEKSEIFDDQFSVERPDGSNFTLKIRSTKLEDSAMYFCASPGVSTDTQYFGPGTRLTVL.

This clone was observed a handful of times. The identical CDR3 is also encoded by other nucleotide sequences in the sample. This sequence joins TRBV29-1 and TRBJ2-1; 12 nucleotides align to TRBD2. The J segment lost 1 base and the V segment lost 5 bases, leaving 3 bases of the junction unmatched. The CDR3 extends over 15 amino acids. CDR1 is SQVTM and CDR2 is ANQGSEA in the germline V gene. The CDR3 DNA reads as TGCAGCGTTCTAGGGACTAGCGGGTCCTACAATGAGCAGTTCTTC. This codes for CSVLGTSGSYNEQFF.

This clone occurred a few times. The rearrangement joins TRBV20-1 to TRBJ2-1; no firm D call. CDR1 and CDR2 (germline): DFQATT, SNEGSKA (reference sequence). The CDR3 is 11 residues long. Trimming took off 3 bases at V and 5 bases at J, with 5 bases between the two ends. DNA of the CDR3: TGCAGTGCTAGTGACAACAATGAGCAGTTCTTC. It is translated as CSASDNNEQFF.

The chain is built from TRBV2 and TRBJ1-2; D not resolved. V dropped 6 bases and J dropped 6 bases, with 17 bases sitting between them. Germline-derived CDR1 and CDR2 are SNHLY and FYNNEI. The CDR3 has 14 amino acids. As DNA, the CDR3 is TGTGCCAGCAGAGGAGAGGTAACAGTTAATGGCTACACCTTC. Translation gives CASRGEVTVNGYTF. Using reference TRBV2 and TRBJ1-2 for the parts outside the CDR3, the full variable domain is EPEVTQTPSHQVTQMGQEVILRCVPISNHLYFYWYRQILGQKVEFLVSFYNNEISEKSEIFDDQFSVERPDGSNFTLKIRSTKLEDSAMYFCASRGEVTVNGYTFGSGTRLTVV.

This clone showed up just a few times. V and J are TRBV2 and TRBJ2-7; no reliable D call. Germline V lookup: CDR1 SNHLY, CDR2 FYNNEI. This CDR3 region has 13 residues. With 6 bases removed from V and 1 base from J, the gap between germline ends came to 10 bases. As DNA, the CDR3 is TGTGCCAGCAGCATTACAGTGTCCTACGAGCAGTACTTC. As protein: CASSITVSYEQYF.

This clone has a handful of counts. The chain combines TRBV7-2 with TRBJ2-4; 9 bases are a match to TRBD2. From germline, CDR1 is SGHTA and CDR2 FQGNSA. With V trimmed by 1 base and J by 9 bases, 10 bases remained unmatched. This CDR3 region has 16 residues. CDR3 in amino acids: CASSLGASGTRSIQYF. The CDR3, as DNA: TGTGCCAGCAGCTTAGGAGCTAGCGGGACGAGAAGCATTCAGTACTTC.

The chain links TRBV28 to TRBJ2-4; D possibly corresponds to TRBD1 (5 bases). The CDR3 loop spans 14 amino acids. With 2 bases removed from V and 2 bases from J, the gap between germline ends came to 7 bases. CDR1 is MDHEN, CDR2 SYDVKM, per germline. CDR3 in amino acids: CASSLVGPKNIQYF. CDR3 in DNA: TGTGCCAGCAGTTTAGTGGGGCCCAAAAACATTCAGTACTTC.

The chain employs TRBV13 and TRBJ1-4, with D unclear. This CDR3 comprises 14 residues. Germline lookup yields CDR1 PRHDT and CDR2 FYEKMQ (reference sequence). Trimming removed 6 bases from V and 5 bases from J, with 13 bases in between. The CDR3 spells CASSIRLTNEKLFF. The CDR3 coding sequence is TGTGCCAGCAGTATAAGGCTGACGAATGAAAAACTGTTTTTT.

The chain recombines TRBV5-4 with TRBJ2-5; 7 nucleotides match TRBD2. Looked up from germline, CDR1 is SGHNT and CDR2 is YYREEE (reference sequence). The CDR3 extends over 14 amino acids. Losses at the gene ends were 4 bases for V and 1 base for J; bases not matched to a gene: 4. The CDR3 sequence: CASSRQRGQETQYF. The DNA for the CDR3 is TGTGCCAGCAGCCGTCAGCGGGGCCAAGAGACCCAGTACTTC.

This clone was found a few times. The V call is TRBV29-1, the J call TRBJ1-3; D unclear. Germline CDR1 reads SQVTM; CDR2 reads ANQGSEA. The CDR3 loop spans 12 amino acids. V lost 4 bases, J lost 3 bases, and 7 bases lay in between. The CDR3 loop reads CSVGTDGNTIYF. The DNA of the CDR3 is TGCAGCGTTGGAACAGATGGAAACACCATATATTTT. The full variable domain, completed using reference TRBV29-1 and TRBJ1-3, is SAVISQKPSRDICQRGTSLTIQCQVDSQVTMMFWYRQQPGQSLTLIATANQGSEATYESGFVIDKFPISRPNLTFSTLTVSNMSPEDSSIYLCSVGTDGNTIYFGEGSWLTVV.